The 14 T cell receptor beta chains given below trace back to one sample, sequenced in a study of blood T cell repertoires in COVID-19 (dated by TCRdb to between 2020 and 2021). The library was made by the immunoSEQ multiplex PCR assay. In TCRdb, the immuneACCESS table is reduced to in-frame sequences with V and J assigned. These tables do not hold every clone; where another copy was compared, an unresolved V gene accounts for under half, and the others remain unexplained. In this sample the table shows tens of thousands of clones, approximately 89% of which occur a single time. Roughly 2.1% of the sample comes from the top ten. The sample taken for sequencing was peripheral blood. These receptors all stem from a man aged 45-65 years with acute or convalescent COVID-19.

The table lists this clone with a few counts. The chain links TRBV4-1 to TRBJ2-3; 7 positions match TRBD1. The CDR3 sequence is 15 residues long. V was clipped by 3 bases and J by 4 bases; unmatched bases: 7. Germline V lookup: CDR1 MGHRA, CDR2 YSYEKL. The CDR3 DNA reads as TGCGCCAGCAGCCAGGGACAGCCCACTTCAGATACGCAGTATTTT. Amino acids: CASSQGQPTSDTQYF.

The V call is TRBV4-1, the J call TRBJ2-3; the match to TRBD2 covers 8 bases. This CDR3 is built from 14 residues. J lost 6 bases, V lost 0 bases, and 2 bases had no gene match. CDR1 and CDR2 from the germline V gene are MGHRA and YSYEKL. The CDR3 is CASSQEGGGDTQYF. The CDR3, as DNA: TGCGCCAGCAGCCAAGAGGGCGGGGGGGATACGCAGTATTTT.

J is TRBJ1-6 and V is TRBV30; TRBD1 aligns across 7 bases. The germline CDR1 and CDR2 sequences are GTSNPN and SVGIG (reference sequence). The CDR3 extends over 14 amino acids. V was clipped by 1 base and J by 6 bases; unmatched bases: 3. The CDR3 sequence is CAWSAGTANSPLHF. The DNA for the CDR3 is TGTGCCTGGAGTGCCGGGACAGCTAATTCACCCCTCCACTTT.

V gene TRBV5-1 combines with J gene TRBJ1-4; 8 bases are shared with TRBD1. Germline-derived CDR1 and CDR2 are SGHRS and YFSETQ. V shed 3 bases and J 3 bases; nucleotides not matched to a gene: 4. The CDR3 sequence is 15 residues long. The CDR3 region is CASSSQTGANEKLFF. CDR3 in DNA: TGCGCCAGCAGCTCCCAGACAGGGGCTAATGAAAAACTGTTTTTT.

The V and J genes are TRBV4-1 and TRBJ2-1, with D perhaps TRBD2 (6 bases). V lost 3 bases, J lost 8 bases, and 23 bases lay in between. This CDR3 has 17 residues. The germline CDR1 and CDR2 sequences are MGHRA and YSYEKL. CDR3 in amino acids: CASSQDGTSILGDEQFF. In DNA form, the CDR3 reads TGCGCCAGCAGCCAGGACGGTACTAGCATATTAGGAGATGAGCAGTTCTTC.

V gene TRBV5-4 combines with J gene TRBJ2-5; possibly TRBD2 for D (5 bases). There are 12 residues in the CDR3. Germline V lookup: CDR1 SGHNT, CDR2 YYREEE (reference sequence). V gave up 4 bases and J gave up 5 bases, with 9 bases separating them. CDR3: CASSRDRETQYF. The CDR3 DNA reads TGTGCCAGCAGCCGGGATAGGGAGACCCAGTACTTC.

The chain has TRBV9 and TRBJ1-2; D remains ambiguous. The V and J ends lost 4 bases and 0 bases respectively, with 22 bases between them. Germline values: CDR1 SGDLS, CDR2 YYNGEE. The CDR3 is made up of 18 amino acids. The chain's CDR3 is CASSHRTKKVSTNYGYTF. For the CDR3, the DNA is TGTGCCAGCAGCCACCGGACTAAGAAGGTTTCGACTAACTATGGCTACACCTTC.

This clone occurred a few times. The chain links TRBV24-1 to TRBJ1-5; D is undetermined. This CDR3 spans 16 amino acids. V was trimmed by 9 bases and J by 3 bases, leaving 20 bases between them. The germline CDR1 and CDR2 sequences are KGHDR and SFDVKD. CDR3 sequence: CATWSPGSRYNQPQHF. CDR3 bases: TGTGCCACCTGGAGCCCCGGGTCCCGCTACAATCAGCCCCAGCATTTT.

This clone was recorded once. This chain connects TRBV6-5 to TRBJ2-5; D unresolved. The CDR3 consists of 11 residues. V was shortened by 6 bases and J by 4 bases, with 6 bases between the two germline ends. CDR1 and CDR2 from the germline V gene are MNHEY and SVGAGI. The CDR3 DNA follows: TGTGCCAGCAGGACTCGAGAGACCCAGTACTTC. Protein: CASRTRETQYF.

In its sample, this clone was seen once. The chain recombines TRBV7-9 with TRBJ2-1, with 7 positions matching TRBD2. Germline lookup yields CDR1 SEHNR and CDR2 FQNEAQ (reference sequence). This CDR3 has 12 amino acids. V lost 5 bases to trimming and J lost 14 bases; unmatched junction nucleotides: 9. The CDR3 sequence is CASSLSGVEKFF. Written as DNA, the CDR3 is TGTGCCAGCAGCCTAAGCGGGGTGGAGAAGTTCTTC. Variable domain in full (rest from reference TRBV7-9 and TRBJ2-1): DTGVSQNPRHKITKRGQNVTFRCDPISEHNRLYWYRQTLGQGPEFLTYFQNEAQLEKSRLLSDRFSAERPKGSFSTLEIQRTEQGDSAMYLCASSLSGVEKFFGPGTRLTVL.

V and J are TRBV4-2 and TRBJ1-5; TRBD1 might be the D (6 bases). The V end lost 3 bases, the J end lost 4 bases, and 10 bases lay between the germline ends. Germline loops: CDR1 LGHNA, CDR2 YNFKEQ. CDR3 length equals 14 residues. This chain's CDR3 is CASSHPGHNQPQHF. The CDR3 bases are TGTGCCAGCAGCCATCCGGGACATAATCAGCCCCAGCATTTT.

The chain uses TRBV18 and TRBJ2-4; 7 nucleotides line up with TRBD1. CDR1 is KGHSH, CDR2 LQKENI, per germline. The CDR3 loop spans 13 amino acids. Trimming cost V 3 bases and J 5 bases; bases outside gene matches: 1. CDR3 region: CASSPGTENIQYF. CDR3 nucleotides: TGTGCCAGCTCACCCGGGACAGAAAACATTCAGTACTTC.

The chain joins TRBV7-9 to TRBJ1-2; 9 bases align to TRBD1. J was trimmed by 7 bases and V by 1 base; bases with no gene match: 10. CDR3 length equals 16 residues. CDR1 and CDR2 (germline): SEHNR, FQNEAQ (reference sequence). The CDR3 sequence: CASSLVGRTGERGYTF. The CDR3 DNA sequence: TGTGCCAGCAGCTTAGTAGGTAGGACAGGGGAGCGTGGCTACACCTTC.

The V gene is TRBV3-1 (or the pseudogene TRBV3-2), the J gene TRBJ2-7, with a weak D call TRBD1 (5 bases). The V end lost 1 base, the J end lost 4 bases, and 11 bases lay between the germline ends. Germline V gene sequence: CDR1 LGHDT, CDR2 YNNKEL (reference sequence). The CDR3 sequence is 14 residues long. CDR3 loop: CASSQVGQGYEQYF. The DNA of the CDR3 is TGTGCCAGCAGCCAAGTCGGGCAGGGTTACGAGCAGTACTTC.